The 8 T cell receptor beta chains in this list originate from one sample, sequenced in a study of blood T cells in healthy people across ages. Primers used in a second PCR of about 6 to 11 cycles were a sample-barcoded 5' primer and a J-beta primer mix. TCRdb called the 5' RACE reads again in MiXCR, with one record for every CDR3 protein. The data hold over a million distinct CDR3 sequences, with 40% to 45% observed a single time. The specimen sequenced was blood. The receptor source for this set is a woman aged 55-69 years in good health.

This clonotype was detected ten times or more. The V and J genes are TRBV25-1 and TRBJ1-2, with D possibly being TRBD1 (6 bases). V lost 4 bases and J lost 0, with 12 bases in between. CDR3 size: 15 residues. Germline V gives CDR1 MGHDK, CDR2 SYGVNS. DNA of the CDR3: TGTGCCAGCAGTGTGGGGGCCCTAACTAACTATGGCTACACCTTC. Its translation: CASSVGALTNYGYTF.

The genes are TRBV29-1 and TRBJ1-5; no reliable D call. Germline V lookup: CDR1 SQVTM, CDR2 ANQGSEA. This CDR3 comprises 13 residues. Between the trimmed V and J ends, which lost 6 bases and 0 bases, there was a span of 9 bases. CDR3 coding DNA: TGCAGCGTAGACCAAGGTAGCAATCAGCCCCAGCATTTT. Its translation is CSVDQGSNQPQHF.

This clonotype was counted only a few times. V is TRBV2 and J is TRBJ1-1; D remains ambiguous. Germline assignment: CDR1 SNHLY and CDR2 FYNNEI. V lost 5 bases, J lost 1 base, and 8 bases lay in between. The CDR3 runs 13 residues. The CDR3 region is CASSIEENTEAFF. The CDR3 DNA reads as TGTGCCAGCAGTATTGAGGAGAACACTGAAGCTTTCTTT.

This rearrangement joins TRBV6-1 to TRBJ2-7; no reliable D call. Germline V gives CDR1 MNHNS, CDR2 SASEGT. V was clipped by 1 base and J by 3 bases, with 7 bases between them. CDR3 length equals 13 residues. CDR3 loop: CASSEVLIYEQYF. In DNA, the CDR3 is TGTGCCAGCAGTGAAGTGCTAATCTACGAGCAGTACTTC.

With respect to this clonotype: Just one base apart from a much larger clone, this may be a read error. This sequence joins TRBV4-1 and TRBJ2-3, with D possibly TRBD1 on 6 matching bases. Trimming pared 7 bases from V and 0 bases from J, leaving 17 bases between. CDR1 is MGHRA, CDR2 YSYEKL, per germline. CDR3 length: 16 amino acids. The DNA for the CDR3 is TGCGCCAGCAACCCCTTGGGACAAACTAGCACAGATACGCAGTATTTT. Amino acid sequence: CASNPLGQTSTDTQYF.

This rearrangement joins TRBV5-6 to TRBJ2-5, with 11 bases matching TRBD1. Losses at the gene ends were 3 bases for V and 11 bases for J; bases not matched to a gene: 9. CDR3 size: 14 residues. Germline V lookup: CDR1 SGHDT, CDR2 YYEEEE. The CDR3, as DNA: TGTGCCAGCAGCTGGGACAGGGGGTACAATGAGCAGTACTTC. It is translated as CASSWDRGYNEQYF.

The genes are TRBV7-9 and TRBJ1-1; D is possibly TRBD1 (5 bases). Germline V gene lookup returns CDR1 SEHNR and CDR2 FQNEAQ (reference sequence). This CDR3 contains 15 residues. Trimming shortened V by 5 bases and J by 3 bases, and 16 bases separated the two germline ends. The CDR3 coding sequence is TGTGCCAGCAGCAACCTTGGGGGAATTCACACTGAAGCTTTCTTT. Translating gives CASSNLGGIHTEAFF. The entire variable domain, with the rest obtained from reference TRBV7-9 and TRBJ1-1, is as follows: DTGVSQNPRHKITKRGQNVTFRCDPISEHNRLYWYRQTLGQGPEFLTYFQNEAQLEKSRLLSDRFSAERPKGSFSTLEIQRTEQGDSAMYLCASSNLGGIHTEAFFGQGTRLTVV.

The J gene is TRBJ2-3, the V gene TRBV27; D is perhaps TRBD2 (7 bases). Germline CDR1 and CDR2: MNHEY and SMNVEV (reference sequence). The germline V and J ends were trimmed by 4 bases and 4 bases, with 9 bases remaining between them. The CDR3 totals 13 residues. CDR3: CASSSGGPDTQYF. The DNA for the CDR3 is TGTGCCAGCAGTTCCGGGGGGCCAGATACGCAGTATTTT.